Listed below are T cell receptor beta chains from one sample, sequenced in a study of OX40 agonist ivuxolimab in advanced cancers. Clones were read by immunoSEQ multiplex PCR, and TCRdb kept only the in-frame ones, dropping some. Of approximately 21,000 clones listed, around 80% are singletons. The sample here was CD4+ or CD8+ T cells sorted from blood, taken in a trial of the OX40 agonist ivuxolimab. These receptors were taken from an adult with an advanced solid tumor such as melanoma, head and neck, liver or kidney cancer. Each CDR3 is given with its conserved first and last residue. Each record gives: J gene, V gene, D gene, clone size, CDR3 DNA, CDR3 protein. The D gene is left open where the match is weak. A clone size is listed for some rows: how often the clone was seen (once, few, many), or a class if it is expanded.

TRBJ2-7 TRBV15 TRBD1 . TGTGCCACCAGGACAGGGGGTGAATTGGCCTCCTACGAGCAGTACTTC CATRTGGELASYEQYF
TRBJ1-5 TRBV2 TRBD1 few TGTGCCAGCAGTGAAGCGGGGACAGGGATTCAGCCCCAGCATTTT CASSEAGTGIQPQHF
TRBJ2-1 TRBV5-1 TRBD2 once TGCGCCAGCAGATTGGGTGATCGGGAGGTTCCGGGGAATGAGCAGTTCTTC CASRLGDREVPGNEQFF
TRBJ2-2 TRBV9 . medium-sized TGTGCCAGCAGCCTAGGCACAGGGACGCTCACCGGGGAGCTGTTTTTT CASSLGTGTLTGELFF
TRBJ2-7 TRBV4-2 . . TGTGCCAGCAGCCCGGACATGGGGACCTACGAGCAGTACTTC CASSPDMGTYEQYF
TRBJ2-3 TRBV5-5 . . TGTGCCAGCAGGTTCGCCACAGATACGCAGTATTTT CASRFATDTQYF
TRBJ2-3 TRBV5-1 . once TGCGCCAGCAGTGGGGAAATAAGCACAGATACGCAGTATTTT CASSGEISTDTQYF
TRBJ1-2 TRBV7-6 . . TGTGCCAGCAGCTTAGGCCAGGGCAACTATGGCTACACCTTC CASSLGQGNYGYTF
TRBJ2-1 TRBV10-3 . once TGTGCCATCAAGGGAGCAGAAGACTCCTACAATGAGCAGTTCTTC CAIKGAEDSYNEQFF
TRBJ1-5 TRBV28 . . TGTGCCAGCAGTCCTGAGGGCCCGTGGAATCAGCCCCAGCATTTT CASSPEGPWNQPQHF
TRBJ2-3 TRBV5-1 TRBD2 . TGCGCCAGCAGCTCACCGCCGGGACTAGTTGTGGCAGATACGCAGTATTTT CASSSPPGLVVADTQYF
TRBJ2-3 TRBV10-1 . . TGCGCCAGCAGTCTCGGACAGCTTACAGATACGCAGTATTTT CASSLGQLTDTQYF
TRBJ2-7 TRBV19 . . TGTGCCAGTAGTACCAGGGGTCCCTACGAGCAGTACTTC CASSTRGPYEQYF
TRBJ2-7 TRBV7-2 . few TGTGCCAGCAGCTCCCTTGCGGGCGAGCAGTACTTC CASSSLAGEQYF
TRBJ1-4 TRBV19 . . TGTGCCAGTAGTATTGAGACAACAACTAATGAAAAACTGTTTTTT CASSIETTTNEKLFF
TRBJ2-7 TRBV5-4 . . TGTGCCAGCAGCTTGGGTGCGGGACCGTACTACGAGCAGTACTTC CASSLGAGPYYEQYF
TRBJ2-7 TRBV4-2 . . TGTGCCAGCAGCCCAGGCGCAGCCTTCTACGAGCAGTACTTC CASSPGAAFYEQYF